Following are 13 T cell receptor beta chains from one sample sequenced in a study of T-cell reconstitution after alpha-beta-depleted transplantation in children. Unique molecular identifiers featured in how the TCRbeta library was prepared. A single record per CDR3 protein comes from TCRdb applying MiXCR to the PCR reads. The data show a few hundred thousand distinct CDR3 sequences, over 10% seen once. The sequences come from PBMCs, mostly from graft donor cells, collected 360 days after TCRalphabeta/CD19-depleted stem cell transplant. The receptors stem from a male patient younger than 18 who had a stem cell transplant for acute myeloid leukemia, so the T cells may come from the graft donor.

This clonotype has more than one count but fewer than ten. This sequence joins TRBV10-3 and TRBJ2-7; D is uncertain. The CDR3 contains 14 residues. V lost 5 bases to trimming and J lost 3 bases, with 14 bases between them. Germline loops: CDR1 ENHRY, CDR2 SYGVKD. The CDR3 DNA follows: TGTGCCATCAGTCCCATGGTAAACGACTACGAGCAGTACTTC. Amino acid sequence: CAISPMVNDYEQYF.

J is TRBJ2-1 and V is TRBV11-1; 9 nucleotides align to TRBD2. CDR1 is SGHAT and CDR2 is FQDESV in the germline V gene (reference sequence). The CDR3 loop spans 18 amino acids. After removal of 4 bases from V and 0 bases from J, the junction contained 10 bases not matched to a gene. The DNA of the CDR3 is TGTGCCAGCAGCTGGCGTGTGAGCGGGAGGCACTCCTACAATGAGCAGTTCTTC. Amino acid sequence: CASSWRVSGRHSYNEQFF.

The chain links TRBV5-1 to TRBJ2-2; 9 nucleotides agree with TRBD2. This CDR3 comprises 14 residues. CDR1 and CDR2 (germline): SGHRS, YFSETQ. With V trimmed by 4 bases and J by 6 bases, 4 bases remained unmatched. The CDR3 bases are TGCGCCAGCAGCGCTCTAGCGGGACCCGGGGAGCTGTTTTTT. This sequence encodes CASSALAGPGELFF.

CDR3 region: CASSATSGGQETQYF. Written as DNA, the CDR3 is TGTGCCAGCAGCGCAACTAGCGGGGGACAAGAGACCCAGTACTTC. V gene TRBV5-5 combines with J gene TRBJ2-5, with 11 bases aligning to TRBD2. The J segment lost 2 bases and the V segment lost 4 bases, leaving 4 bases of the junction unmatched. Germline assignment: CDR1 SGHKS and CDR2 YYEKEE (reference sequence). CDR3 length equals 15 residues.

The genes are TRBV6-2 or TRBV6-3 and TRBJ2-1, with no clear D. The CDR3 is 15 amino acids. The germline V and J ends were trimmed by 2 bases and 6 bases, with 14 bases remaining between them. The germline CDR1 and CDR2 sequences are MNHEY and SVGEGT. In DNA, the CDR3 is TGTGCCAGCAGTTACACCGAGGTGCCGTTCAATGAGCAGTTCTTC. Encoded protein: CASSYTEVPFNEQFF.

This clonotype was seen a handful of times. V and J are TRBV28 and TRBJ1-2; 9 bases are shared with TRBD1. The CDR3 is made up of 14 amino acids. Unmatched junction bases numbered 2, after V lost 2 bases and J lost 4 bases. From germline, CDR1 is MDHEN and CDR2 SYDVKM. In DNA form, the CDR3 reads TGTGCCAGCAGTTTAACAGGGGGCAGCTATGGCTACACCTTC. Protein sequence: CASSLTGGSYGYTF.

In this sample, this clonotype turned up many times. The genes are TRBV29-1 and TRBJ2-3; D is unclear. This CDR3 region has 13 residues. Between the trimmed V and J ends, which lost 3 bases and 1 base, there was a span of 8 bases. From germline, CDR1 is SQVTM and CDR2 ANQGSEA. The CDR3 region is CSVDFSGTDTQYF. As DNA, the CDR3 is TGCAGCGTTGATTTCTCGGGCACAGATACGCAGTATTTT.

The CDR3 DNA reads TGTGCCAGCAGCGTAGTGGGACTAGCGGGCAGGAACACCGGGGAGCTGTTTTTT. As protein: CASSVVGLAGRNTGELFF. The gene calls are TRBV7-3 and TRBJ2-2; 12 nucleotides line up with TRBD2. There are 18 residues in the CDR3. V trimming: 5 bases; J trimming: 1 base; junction bases outside the gene matches: 8. Germline CDR1 is SGHTA and CDR2 is FQGTGA.

This clonotype was seen many times. The J gene is TRBJ2-5, the V gene TRBV29-1; maybe TRBD1 (5 bases). This CDR3 has 12 amino acids. From germline, CDR1 is SQVTM and CDR2 ANQGSEA. Between the trimmed V and J ends, which lost 5 bases and 5 bases, there was a span of 12 bases. The CDR3 sequence is CSVKTVGETQYF. The DNA of the CDR3 is TGCAGCGTTAAGACAGTAGGGGAGACCCAGTACTTC.

This clonotype was observed a handful of times. The rearrangement joins TRBV11-1 to TRBJ2-7; possibly TRBD2 for D (6 bases). The germline gives CDR1 SGHAT, CDR2 FQDESV (reference sequence). V was clipped by 5 bases and J by 3 bases, with 17 bases between them. This CDR3 contains 15 residues. In DNA form, the CDR3 reads TGTGCCAGCAGCAACGGACTAAGCGGGCTCTACGAGCAGTACTTC. Encoded protein: CASSNGLSGLYEQYF.

This clonotype has a handful of counts. The DNA of the CDR3 is TGTGCCAGCAGCTACCTGGGATTTCAGCAACCCACCGGGGAGCTGTTTTTT. It translates to CASSYLGFQQPTGELFF. V and J are TRBV28 and TRBJ2-2, with D uncertain. Germline assignment: CDR1 MDHEN and CDR2 SYDVKM. The CDR3 totals 17 residues. Trimming left V 6 bases short and J 4 bases short, with 21 bases between.

This clonotype was counted between two and nine times. The chain has TRBV29-1 and TRBJ1-3; D is uncertain. In germline, CDR1 is SQVTM, CDR2 ANQGSEA. Trimming left V 5 bases short and J 4 bases short, with 9 bases between. The CDR3 extends over 12 amino acids. Here the CDR3 reads CSVSASGNTIYF. The CDR3 bases are TGCAGCGTTTCGGCTTCCGGAAACACCATATATTTT.

The chain is built from TRBV20-1 and TRBJ2-2, with 7 bases lining up with TRBD1. Germline trimming cut 1 base from V and 1 base from J; bases unmatched to any gene: 3. This CDR3 region has 15 residues. CDR1 and CDR2 (germline): DFQATT, SNEGSKA (reference sequence). The CDR3 DNA reads as TGCAGTGCTAGAGCCTGGACAGGGAACACCGGGGAGCTGTTTTTT. Translating it yields CSARAWTGNTGELFF.